The 8 T cell receptor beta chains in this list originate from one sample, sequenced in a study of Graves' ophthalmopathy and Graves' hyperthyroidism. Amplification of the TCR beta CDR3 regions used RNA transcripts (as template). The library came from an HTBI-primed first-round RT-PCR and a second-round multiplex PCR. In TCRdb, the multiplex PCR reads were re-called with MiXCR into one record per CDR3 protein. This sample has 40,000 or so distinct CDR3 sequences, with roughly 50% found just once. Sequencing was carried out using peripheral blood. The origin of the receptors is an adult woman with stable Graves' hyperthyroidism.

Regarding this clonotype: At one boundary the junction diverges from the germline segment, which might be a read error. The genes are TRBV5-6 and TRBJ2-7; D is perhaps TRBD1 or TRBD2 (5 bases each). Germline CDR1 reads SGHDT; CDR2 reads YYEEEE. The CDR3 covers 14 residues. CDR3 sequence: CASSSGTNTGELYF. The CDR3 DNA is TGTGCCAGCAGTTCCGGGACCAACACCGGGGAGCTGTACTTC.

This clonotype was seen only once. CDR3 residues: CSARLGTGVYEQYF. The DNA for the CDR3 is TGCAGTGCTAGGCTAGGGACAGGGGTCTACGAGCAGTACTTC. This sequence joins TRBV20-1 and TRBJ2-7, with 10 positions matching TRBD1. Germline V gene data show CDR1 as DFQATT and CDR2 as SNEGSKA (reference sequence). This CDR3 is 14 amino acids long. Unmatched junction bases numbered 5, after V lost 3 bases and J lost 3 bases.

As DNA, the CDR3 is TGTGCCAGCAGCTTGTACCAGGGCCAGAACACTGAAGCTTTCTTT. The encoded protein is CASSLYQGQNTEAFF. The chain has TRBV19 and TRBJ1-1, with D perhaps matching TRBD1 (5 bases). Looked up from germline, CDR1 is LNHDA and CDR2 is SQIVND (reference sequence). The germline V and J ends were trimmed by 9 bases and 1 base, with 18 bases remaining between them. The CDR3 extends over 15 amino acids. Variable domain in full (rest from reference TRBV19 and TRBJ1-1): DGGITQSPKYLFRKEGQNVTLSCEQNLNHDAMYWYRQDPGQGLRLIYYSQIVNDFQKGDIAEGYSVSREKKESFPLTVTSAQKNPTAFYLCASSLYQGQNTEAFFGQGTRLTVV.

Only a few counts were recorded for this clonotype. The gene calls are TRBV5-5 and TRBJ2-7; tentative D call: TRBD2 (5 bases). The CDR3 is made up of 14 amino acids. V lost 5 bases to trimming and J lost 7 bases, with 19 bases between them. Germline V CDR1 and CDR2: SGHKS, YYEKEE (reference sequence). This CDR3 is CASSFDVRGWEQYF. The DNA of the CDR3 is TGTGCCAGCAGTTTCGACGTACGGGGTTGGGAGCAGTACTTC.

CDR3 region: CASSLAPWGELFF. DNA of the CDR3: TGTGCCAGCAGCTTAGCCCCGTGGGGGGAGCTGTTTTTT. The chain is built from TRBV7-9 and TRBJ2-2, with unresolved D. The CDR3 is made up of 13 amino acids. Germline lookup yields CDR1 SEHNR and CDR2 FQNEAQ (reference sequence). V was trimmed by 0 bases and J by 8 bases, leaving 7 bases between them. Supplemented by reference TRBV7-9 and TRBJ2-2, the full variable domain reads DTGVSQNPRHKITKRGQNVTFRCDPISEHNRLYWYRQTLGQGPEFLTYFQNEAQLEKSRLLSDRFSAERPKGSFSTLEIQRTEQGDSAMYLCASSLAPWGELFFGEGSRLTVL.

Only a few counts were recorded for this clonotype. Mismatch with germline at one junction end may stem from a read error. The chain is built from TRBV5-1 and TRBJ2-5, with 8 bases fitting TRBD2. The CDR3 consists of 14 residues. Germline loops: CDR1 SGHRS, CDR2 YFSETQ. The CDR3 loop is CASSLSTSEETQYF. The CDR3 bases are TGTGCCAGCAGCTTATCGACTAGCGAAGAGACCCAGTACTTC. The full variable domain, rest sourced from reference TRBV5-1 and TRBJ2-5, is KAGVTQTPRYLIKTRGQQVTLSCSPISGHRSVSWYQQTPGQGLQFLFEYFSETQRNKGNFPGRFSGRQFSNSRSEMNVSTLELGDSALYLCASSLSTSEETQYFGPGTRLLVL.

This clonotype has only a few counts. V gene TRBV7-8 combines with J gene TRBJ2-5; TRBD2 matches 9 bases. This CDR3 contains 15 residues. Germline V gene lookup returns CDR1 SGHVS and CDR2 FQNEAQ. V was clipped by 0 bases and J by 9 bases; unmatched bases: 8. Here the CDR3 reads CASSLAGTSNQPQYF. CDR3 sequence (DNA): TGTGCCAGCAGCTTAGCGGGGACTAGCAATCAGCCCCAGTACTTC.

This clonotype was recorded many times. This chain connects TRBV5-5 to TRBJ1-1; TRBD1 is a possible D gene (6 bases). The germline V and J ends were trimmed by 1 base and 3 bases, with 10 bases remaining between them. The CDR3 loop spans 14 amino acids. Germline V CDR1 and CDR2: SGHKS, YYEKEE (reference sequence). In nucleotides, the CDR3 is TGTGCCAGCAGCTTGTATAGGACAGACACTGAAGCTTTCTTT. It codes for CASSLYRTDTEAFF.